Sequencing of this T cell receptor (beta chain) was carried out in a study of monozygotic twins with inflammatory bowel disease. Germline CDR1 and CDR2: KGHSH and LQKENI. There are 16 residues in the CDR3. The draw for each donor consisted of a single 2.5 ml blood sample. Reanalyzing the 5' RACE reads, TCRdb keeps one entry per CDR3 protein, without DNA. The data show some 440,000 distinct CDR3 sequences, and the top ten clones hold 2% to 2.5%. This TCR derives from a human donor with ulcerative colitis or Crohn's disease, or a healthy co-twin of an affected twin (not recorded which). The source material was blood. The chain is built from TRBV18 and TRBJ2-1; TCRdb designates TRBD1, a call that cannot be tested without DNA. The CDR3 spells CASSPPSRGAYNEQFF. Based on the CDR3 plus reference TRBV18 and TRBJ2-1, the full variable domain is NAGVMQNPRHLVRRRGQEARLRCSPMKGHSHVYWYRQLPEEGLKFMVYLQKENIIDESGMPKERFSAEFPKEGPSILRIQQVVRGDSAAYFCASSPPSRGAYNEQFFGPGTRLTVL.